This T cell receptor (beta chain) was captured in a study of cytomegalovirus exposure and HLA in healthy donors. Losses at the gene ends were 6 bases for V and 2 bases for J; bases not matched to a gene: 3. CDR3 length: 12 residues. Germline V CDR1 and CDR2: SQVTM, ANQGSEA. Notes on the study in general: Listed as cytomegalovirus-associated were roughly 180 TCR beta chains.

Sequencing used immunoSEQ multiplex PCR; TCRdb keeps in-frame clones, though not all of them. The repertoire holds about 270,000 clones, with 70% to 90% as singletons. About this clone itself: Its antigen is undetermined. Other nucleotide sequences from this sample produce the same CDR3.

The receptor comes from a woman in her late teens or twenties in good health and CMV-seronegative. Sequenced sample: PBMCs. The chain couples TRBV29-1 to TRBJ1-1; 7 bases map to TRBD1. CDR3 in amino acids: CSVGTANTEAFF. The CDR3 DNA reads TGCAGCGTCGGGACAGCTAACACTGAAGCTTTCTTT.